This T cell receptor (beta chain) was identified during a study of blood T cell repertoires in COVID-19. Sequenced by immunoSEQ multiplex PCR; TCRdb stores in-frame clones only, minus some. Among about 500,000 clones listed, approximately 86% were seen once. Categorization into cohorts depended on clinical history that participants reported. This CDR3 spans 15 amino acids. The J segment lost 3 bases and the V segment lost 4 bases, leaving 4 bases of the junction unmatched. Germline CDR1 is SGHRS and CDR2 is YFSETQ. This clonotype was obtained from a woman younger than 35 who had recovered from COVID-19. The sequenced material came from PBMCs or T cells enriched from blood (not recorded which). The chain joins TRBV5-1 to TRBJ1-4; 9 bases are a match to TRBD1. As DNA, the CDR3 is TGCGCCAGCAGCCTGGACAGGGGAGCTAATGAAAAACTGTTTTTT. Its protein is CASSLDRGANEKLFF.